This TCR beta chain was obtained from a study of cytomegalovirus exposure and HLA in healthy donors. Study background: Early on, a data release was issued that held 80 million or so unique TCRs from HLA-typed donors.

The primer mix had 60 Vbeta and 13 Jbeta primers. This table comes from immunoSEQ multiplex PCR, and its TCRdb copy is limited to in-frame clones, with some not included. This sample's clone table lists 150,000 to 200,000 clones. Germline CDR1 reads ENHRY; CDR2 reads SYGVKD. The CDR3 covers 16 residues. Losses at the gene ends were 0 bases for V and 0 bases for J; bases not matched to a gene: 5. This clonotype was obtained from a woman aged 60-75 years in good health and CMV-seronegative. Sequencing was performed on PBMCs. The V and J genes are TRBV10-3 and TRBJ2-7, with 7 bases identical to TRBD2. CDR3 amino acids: CAISESRSGYSYEQYF. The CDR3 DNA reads TGTGCCATCAGTGAGTCCCGTAGCGGGTACTCCTACGAGCAGTACTTC.